This T cell receptor beta chain was sequenced for a study of TIL therapy for anti-PD-1-resistant metastatic lung cancer. The study's findings and limits: Patients were highly selected, enriched for treatment-naive, never-smoker and oncogene-addicted cases. Many TIL product clones were absent from baseline tumor, suggesting clonal contraction.

Sequencing used immunoSEQ v3. Sequencing depth was approximately 2 million read pairs for survey level, roughly 5-6.5 million for deep. Sequencing was performed with immunoSEQ multiplex PCR; in TCRdb, only in-frame clones are kept and a portion is missing. The table lists about 50,000 clones, about two thirds of them singletons. Time point in this sample: pre-treatment sample, taken before nivolumab and TIL therapy. Tumor tissue came from excised metastases, mostly pleural nodules or supraclavicular lymph nodes. Patients then received nivolumab; progressors got lymphodepletion, TIL and IL-2. Of note for this clone: What it recognizes is unknown.

The germline CDR1 and CDR2 sequences are SGHVS and FQNEAQ. Trimming removed 2 bases from V and 5 bases from J, with 11 bases in between. This CDR3 contains 14 residues. This clonotype was sampled from a person between 25 and 80 years old with non-small cell lung cancer. The V gene is TRBV7-8, the J gene TRBJ2-3, with D tentatively TRBD1 or TRBD2 (5 bases each). Source: tumor tissue, taken at baseline. CDR3 region: CASSLLSGLDTQYF. CDR3 sequence (DNA): TGTGCCAGCAGCTTATTGTCGGGGCTAGATACGCAGTATTTT.